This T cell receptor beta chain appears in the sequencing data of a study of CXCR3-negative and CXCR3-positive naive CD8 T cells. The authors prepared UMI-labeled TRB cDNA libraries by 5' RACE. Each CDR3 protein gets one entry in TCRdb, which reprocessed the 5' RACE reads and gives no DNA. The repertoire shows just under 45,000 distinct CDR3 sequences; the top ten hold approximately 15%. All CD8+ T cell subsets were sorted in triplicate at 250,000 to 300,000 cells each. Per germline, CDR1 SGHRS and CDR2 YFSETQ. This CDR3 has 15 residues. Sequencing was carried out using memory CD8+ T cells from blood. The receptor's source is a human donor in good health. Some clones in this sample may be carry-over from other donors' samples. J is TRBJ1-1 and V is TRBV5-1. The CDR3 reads CASSSSGSSVEGTFF.